A selection of T cell receptor beta chains follows, all from one sample in a study of cytomegalovirus exposure and HLA in healthy donors. Only in-frame clones appear in the TCRdb table, and some are missing; sequencing was by immunoSEQ multiplex PCR. The sample has a few hundred thousand clones, around 88% seen once; the top ten hold 2.9%. The sequenced sample consisted of PBMCs. All receptors come from a woman aged 18-30 years in good health and CMV-seronegative. Both conserved end residues are part of each CDR3. The D gene is left open where the match is weak. Where a row states a size, it is once, few, many or the class of an expanded clone; other rows omit it.

TRBV5-1	.	TRBD1	TRBJ1-1	TGCGCCAGCAGCTTGGCCGGGACAGGGGGAACTGAAGCTTTCTTT	CASSLAGTGGTEAFF
TRBV28	.	.	TRBJ1-1	TGTGCCAGCACAGCGGGGGTGAAAGCTTTCTTT	CASTAGVKAFF
TRBV27	.	TRBD2	TRBJ2-2	TGTGCCTCCCGGGCGGGAGACACCGGGGAGCTGTTTTTT	CASRAGDTGELFF
TRBV4-2	few	TRBD2	TRBJ2-7	TGTGCCAGCAGCCTGCTTGTTAGCGGGAACTCCTACGAGCAGTACTTC	CASSLLVSGNSYEQYF
TRBV5-1	.	.	TRBJ2-7	TGCGCCAGCAGCTCCGAAGCACCTCCCGAGCAGTACTTC	CASSSEAPPEQYF
TRBV29-1	once	.	TRBJ1-2	TGCAGCGTTGTTGGAGTGAGCGATGGCTACACCTTC	CSVVGVSDGYTF
TRBV15	.	.	TRBJ2-1	TGTGCCACCAGCAGAGGCGGGTCTAGGTACAATGAGCAGTTCTTC	CATSRGGSRYNEQFF
TRBV4-2	few	.	TRBJ2-3	TGTGCCAGCAGCCTTCAGGAGGGCGGGACAGATACGCAGTATTTT	CASSLQEGGTDTQYF
TRBV27	.	.	TRBJ2-2	TGTGCCAGCCGCAAAACCGGGACATCAACCGGGGAGCTGTTTTTT	CASRKTGTSTGELFF
TRBV7-8	.	TRBD1	TRBJ1-2	TGTGCCAGCAGCTTAGTGATGGGCCGGGACAGCTGGAAAAGGGGCTACACCTTC	CASSLVMGRDSWKRGYTF
TRBV9	.	.	TRBJ2-2	TGTGCCAGCAGCGTAGTACAGGCCAACACCGGGGAGCTGTTTTTT	CASSVVQANTGELFF
TRBV11-2	.	.	TRBJ1-1	TGTGCCAGCAGCGGAGGGGCGAGGGCTTTCTTT	CASSGGARAFF
TRBV6-6	.	TRBD1	TRBJ1-4	TGTGCCAGCAGACATCCGGGACAGGGGTCTGAAAAACTGTTTTTT	CASRHPGQGSEKLFF
TRBV5-8	.	.	TRBJ1-2	TGTGCCAGCAGCCTTTCCCGGTTGTCCTCGTATGGCTACACCTTC	CASSLSRLSSYGYTF
TRBV28	.	.	TRBJ1-2	TGTGCCAGCAGGACTCCCGGGAGCCCCGAGGCAGGCTACACCTTC	CASRTPGSPEAGYTF
TRBV2	.	.	TRBJ1-1	TGTGCCAGCAGAGGGAGACCAAACACTGAAGCTTTCTTT	CASRGRPNTEAFF
TRBV5-1	.	.	TRBJ1-2	TGCGCCAGCGGGTCGGAGGGCGTTGACTATGGCTACACCTTC	CASGSEGVDYGYTF
TRBV7-7	.	.	TRBJ2-7	TGTGCTAGCAGCTTAAACAGGGCCTACGAGCAGTACTTC	CASSLNRAYEQYF
TRBV27	.	TRBD2	TRBJ2-5	TGTGCCAGCAGTTCTCCCGGGACTAGCGGGAGTGGAGAGACCCAGTACTTC	CASSSPGTSGSGETQYF
TRBV5-1	.	.	TRBJ2-5	TGCGCCAGCAGAGCGCTCCCCGGGAGTCAAGAGACCCAGTACTTC	CASRALPGSQETQYF
TRBV28	.	TRBD1	TRBJ1-5	TGTGCCAGCAGTTTCGGGGACAGGGTCGATCAGCCCCAGCATTTT	CASSFGDRVDQPQHF
TRBV15	.	TRBD2	TRBJ2-7	TGTGCCACCAGCGAGGGACTAGCGGGAGCAAACTCCTACGAGCAGTACTTC	CATSEGLAGANSYEQYF
TRBV7-2	.	.	TRBJ2-7	TGTGCCAGCAGCTTGGGGGAGGGGACAGGACTTTACGAGCAGTACTTC	CASSLGEGTGLYEQYF
TRBV6-5	.	.	TRBJ1-5	TGTGCCAGCAGGGTCGATAGTAGCAATCAGCCCCAGCATTTT	CASRVDSSNQPQHF
TRBV7-2	once	.	TRBJ1-1	TGTGCCAGCAGCTTATATTCGCAGTCTGAAGCTTTCTTT	CASSLYSQSEAFF
TRBV27	.	.	TRBJ1-1	TGTGCCAGCAAACCCGCGTTTGGGGACTGGGGGGGGACGAACACTGAAGCTTTCTTT	CASKPAFGDWGGTNTEAFF
TRBV5-4	.	.	TRBJ1-2	TGTGCCAGCAGCTTGGCAGGGATTGACTATGGCTACACCTTC	CASSLAGIDYGYTF
TRBV6-6	.	.	TRBJ1-1	TGTGCCAGCAGTTACTCGTCGGGGGGAGTCACTGAAGCTTTCTTT	CASSYSSGGVTEAFF
TRBV30	.	TRBD1	TRBJ1-1	TGTGCCTGGTCAGGGGGTAACACTGAAGCTTTCTTT	CAWSGGNTEAFF